This passage covers 26 T cell receptor beta chains from one sample sequenced in a study of blood T cell repertoires in COVID-19 (dated by TCRdb to the early 2020s). The receptor library was made with the immunoSEQ multiplex PCR assay. TCRdb stores this immuneACCESS table with in-frame sequences only. Part of the clones is absent; in the studies checked, under half of the shortfall reflects unresolved V genes, and no reason is known for the rest. Recorded for this sample are 150,000 to 200,000 clones; about 87% of them occurred a single time. About 4.1% of the sample is in the top ten clones. The source material was peripheral blood. Receptors originate from a woman in her twenties or thirties with acute or convalescent COVID-19.

The chain joins TRBV15 to TRBJ2-1; possibly TRBD2 for D (6 bases). The length of the CDR3 is 16 residues. The V gene's germline CDR1 is LNHNV and CDR2 YYDKDF (reference sequence). V shed 0 bases and J shed 7 bases, with 16 bases lying between them. DNA of the CDR3: TGTGCCACCAGCAGAGATTTTTCGGGGGTCCTAAATGAGCAGTTCTTC. Translation gives CATSRDFSGVLNEQFF.

The chain links TRBV7-9 to TRBJ1-2, with D unresolved. CDR1 is SEHNR and CDR2 is FQNEAQ in the germline V gene (reference sequence). The V and J ends lost 1 base and 7 bases respectively, with 7 bases between them. The CDR3 extends over 12 amino acids. Written as DNA, the CDR3 is TGTGCCAGCAGCTTAGAGGAGTCTGGCTACACCTTC. It codes for CASSLEESGYTF.

The chain couples TRBV29-1 to TRBJ1-1; D perhaps matches TRBD1 (6 bases). Trimming pared 7 bases from V and 4 bases from J, leaving 19 bases between. CDR3 length: 14 residues. CDR1 and CDR2 (germline): SQVTM, ANQGSEA. This CDR3 reads CSGLDSTGTTEAFF. The CDR3, as DNA: TGCAGCGGTCTTGATTCGACAGGAACCACTGAAGCTTTCTTT.

A few counts support this clone. The rearrangement links TRBV9 to TRBJ2-1, with D possibly matching TRBD2 (6 bases). From germline, CDR1 is SGDLS and CDR2 YYNGEE. The CDR3 sequence is 15 residues long. Trimming took 0 bases from V and 0 from J, leaving 7 bases between them. The CDR3 loop is CASSVEDYSYNEQFF. DNA for the CDR3: TGTGCCAGCAGCGTAGAGGACTACTCCTACAATGAGCAGTTCTTC.

The chain is built from TRBV5-1 and TRBJ1-5; 9 nucleotides line up with TRBD1. Germline loops: CDR1 SGHRS, CDR2 YFSETQ. V was clipped by 6 bases and J by 6 bases; unmatched bases: 7. The CDR3 has 14 residues. The CDR3 nucleotides are TGCGCCAGCAAACCGGGACAGGGTAGTCAGCCCCAGCATTTT. Protein sequence: CASKPGQGSQPQHF.

DNA of the CDR3: TGTGCCAGCAGCCAACCCCGAGAGGATGGCTACACCTTC. Translating it yields CASSQPREDGYTF. The chain uses TRBV4-2 and TRBJ1-2; D remains unclear. The CDR3 has 13 residues. V lost 2 bases and J lost 6, with 10 bases in between. Germline CDR1 reads LGHNA; CDR2 reads YNFKEQ.

This sequence joins TRBV28 and TRBJ1-2; TRBD1 aligns across 10 bases. Germline V gene lookup returns CDR1 MDHEN and CDR2 SYDVKM. This CDR3 region has 15 residues. The V segment lost 2 bases and the J segment 4 bases; nucleotides outside the gene matches: 4. The chain's CDR3 is CASSLPGTGAYGYTF. The CDR3 DNA sequence: TGTGCCAGCAGTTTACCCGGGACAGGGGCCTATGGCTACACCTTC.

J is TRBJ1-5 and V is TRBV18; the match to TRBD1 covers 7 bases. Germline trimming cut 3 bases from V and 5 bases from J; bases unmatched to any gene: 4. Germline CDR1 KGHSH, CDR2 LQKENI. The CDR3 is 14 amino acids. CDR3 DNA sequence: TGTGCCAGCTCACCGACAGGGCAAGATCAGCCCCAGCATTTT. Translating it yields CASSPTGQDQPQHF.

The gene calls are TRBV29-1 and TRBJ2-3, with a tentative D call TRBD2 (5 bases). Trimming took 5 bases from V and 3 from J, leaving 18 bases between them. The germline CDR1 and CDR2 sequences are SQVTM and ANQGSEA. There are 15 residues in the CDR3. The chain's CDR3 is CSVRPRGLRTDTQYF. The CDR3 nucleotides read TGCAGCGTTAGGCCTCGAGGGCTTCGGACAGATACGCAGTATTTT.

This chain connects TRBV3-1 (or the pseudogene TRBV3-2) to TRBJ2-5; D might be TRBD1 (5 bases). The CDR3 sequence is 13 residues long. Trimming removed 3 bases at V and 5 bases at J, with 10 bases between. Germline V gene data show CDR1 as LGHDT and CDR2 as YNNKEL (reference sequence). For the CDR3, the DNA is TGTGCCAGCAGCCAGATGGGGCGGGAGACCCAGTACTTC. Protein: CASSQMGRETQYF.

Only one count was recorded for this clone. CDR3: CASSFPAGGPTRRAGRELFF. DNA for the CDR3: TGTGCCAGTAGTTTTCCAGCGGGAGGGCCTACCCGGCGCGCGGGACGGGAGCTGTTTTTT. This sequence joins TRBV19 and TRBJ2-2; TRBD2 matches 10 bases. The germline V gene has CDR1 LNHDA and CDR2 SQIVND (reference sequence). Trimming removed 5 bases from V and 9 bases from J; junction bases left unmatched: 24. CDR3 size: 20 residues.

The chain carries TRBV11-3 and TRBJ2-5; 14 bases fit TRBD2. The CDR3 is 18 residues long. V was pared by 3 bases and J by 6 bases, with 12 bases of the junction left unmatched. The germline CDR1 and CDR2 sequences are SGHNT and YENEEA. The CDR3 loop reads CASSFSTSGRAGGKTQYF. CDR3 nucleotide sequence: TGTGCCAGCAGCTTCTCGACTAGCGGGAGGGCCGGGGGAAAGACCCAGTACTTC.

This chain connects TRBV6-5 to TRBJ2-3; D is perhaps TRBD2 (6 bases). The CDR3 is 13 residues long. With 7 bases removed from V and 1 base from J, the gap between germline ends came to 9 bases. Germline V gene lookup returns CDR1 MNHEY and CDR2 SVGAGI. This CDR3 reads CASTGEGTDTQYF. CDR3 nucleotides: TGTGCCAGCACGGGGGAGGGCACAGATACGCAGTATTTT.

The gene calls are TRBV9 and TRBJ2-3; possible D gene TRBD2, 6 bases. The germline gives CDR1 SGDLS, CDR2 YYNGEE. Trimming pared 3 bases from V and 5 bases from J, leaving 13 bases between. This CDR3 has 14 amino acids. CDR3 protein: CASSGRAIRDTQYF. CDR3 nucleotide sequence: TGTGCCAGCAGCGGGAGGGCGATCCGAGATACGCAGTATTTT.

The J gene is TRBJ2-7, the V gene TRBV30, with D possibly TRBD2 on 5 matching bases. The germline V gene encodes CDR1 GTSNPN and CDR2 SVGIG (reference sequence). The V gene lost 7 bases and the J gene lost 4 bases, with 14 bases spanning the gap. The CDR3 is made up of 12 amino acids. The CDR3 protein is CALAFPGYEQYF. In nucleotides, the CDR3 is TGTGCCTTAGCATTCCCGGGGTACGAGCAGTACTTC.

This CDR3 is CASSLEGQSLEQFF. CDR3 sequence (DNA): TGCGCCAGCAGCTTGGAGGGACAGTCTCTTGAGCAGTTCTTC. The rearrangement joins TRBV5-1 to TRBJ2-1, with 7 bases fitting TRBD1. Germline CDR1 and CDR2: SGHRS and YFSETQ. V shed 0 bases, J shed 9 bases, and the junction held 6 bases outside the gene matches. There are 14 residues in the CDR3.

The rearrangement joins TRBV3-1 (or the pseudogene TRBV3-2) to TRBJ1-3; D unclear. V was pared by 1 base and J by 2 bases, with 3 bases between. CDR1 and CDR2 from the germline V gene are LGHDT and YNNKEL (reference sequence). CDR3 length: 13 residues. CDR3 nucleotides: TGTGCCAGCAGCCAAGCCACTGGAAACACCATATATTTT. This encodes CASSQATGNTIYF.

The chain is built from TRBV5-6 and TRBJ1-6; TRBD1 agrees at 7 bases. The CDR3 is made up of 13 amino acids. The J segment lost 12 bases and the V segment lost 4 bases, leaving 7 bases of the junction unmatched. The germline CDR1 and CDR2 sequences are SGHDT and YYEEEE. In DNA, the CDR3 is TGTGCCAGCAGCCGAAGCACAGGGGTACCCCTCCACTTT. This gives the protein CASSRSTGVPLHF.

The J gene is TRBJ2-1, the V gene TRBV10-2, with TRBD2 identical over 13 bases. The CDR3 length is 15 residues. CDR1 and CDR2 (germline): WSHSY, SAAADI. The J segment lost 3 bases and the V segment lost 5 bases, leaving 1 base of the junction unmatched. The DNA of the CDR3 is TGCGCCAGCAGTCGGACTAGCGGGAGCTACAATGAGCAGTTCTTC. It translates to CASSRTSGSYNEQFF.

The gene calls are TRBV2 and TRBJ2-7; possible D gene TRBD2, 6 bases. This CDR3 is 12 amino acids long. Germline V gene data show CDR1 as SNHLY and CDR2 as FYNNEI. Trimming removed 5 bases from V and 5 bases from J, with 10 bases in between. This chain's CDR3 is CASSREHDEQYF. CDR3 coding DNA: TGTGCCAGCAGTCGGGAGCACGACGAGCAGTACTTC.

This chain uses TRBV11-3 with TRBJ2-7; perhaps TRBD1 as D (6 bases). This CDR3 has 14 residues. V lost 5 bases and J 6 bases, leaving 17 bases between the germline ends. In germline, CDR1 is SGHNT, CDR2 YENEEA. CDR3 region: CASSPDRTILEQYF. The CDR3 bases are TGTGCCAGCAGCCCAGACAGGACGATCCTCGAGCAGTACTTC.

The chain couples TRBV4-2 to TRBJ2-1; the match to TRBD2 covers 7 bases. Per germline, CDR1 LGHNA and CDR2 YNFKEQ. Germline trimming cut 3 bases from V and 6 bases from J; bases unmatched to any gene: 11. The CDR3 sequence is 16 residues long. Written as DNA, the CDR3 is TGTGCCAGCAGCCAGGCCTTGGGTAGCGGGCTCAATGAGCAGTTCTTC. Its protein product is CASSQALGSGLNEQFF.

The V call is TRBV5-1, the J call TRBJ2-3, with 8 bases matching TRBD2. The V gene end was trimmed by 3 bases and the J gene end by 2 bases; junction bases not matched to a gene: 8. This CDR3 region has 16 residues. Per germline, CDR1 SGHRS and CDR2 YFSETQ. This chain's CDR3 is CASSSNQRGLTDTQYF. The CDR3 DNA reads as TGCGCCAGCAGCTCCAACCAGCGGGGGCTCACAGATACGCAGTATTTT.

The rearrangement links TRBV11-3 to TRBJ1-1, with 7 bases identical to TRBD1. Looked up from germline, CDR1 is SGHNT and CDR2 is YENEEA. The CDR3 is 18 amino acids. Trimming cost V 4 bases and J 2 bases; bases outside gene matches: 16. The CDR3 nucleotides are TGTGCCAGCAGCTCGCACCCTCGTTACAGGGGCTATAACACTGAAGCTTTCTTT. Translating gives CASSSHPRYRGYNTEAFF. The whole variable domain, filled in from reference TRBV11-3 and TRBJ1-1, reads EAGVVQSPRYKIIEKKQPVAFWCNPISGHNTLYWYLQNLGQGPELLIRYENEEAVDDSQLPKDRFSAERLKGVDSTLKIQPAELGDSAVYLCASSSHPRYRGYNTEAFFGQGTRLTVV.

This chain joins TRBV21-1 and TRBJ1-1; TRBD1 reflects the table's D call only, with no check against the DNA. TRBV21-1 is recorded as a pseudogene. The CDR3 is made up of 15 amino acids. DNA of the CDR3: TGTGCCAGCAGCGAAAGGGGCTCTAGGAACAAAGAAGCTTTCTTT. Protein sequence: CASSERGSRNKEAFF.

The chain is built from TRBV19 and TRBJ2-2, with D perhaps TRBD2 (5 bases). Trimming took off 3 bases at V and 3 bases at J, with 17 bases between the two ends. Germline loops: CDR1 LNHDA, CDR2 SQIVND (reference sequence). The CDR3 runs to 17 residues. CDR3 bases: TGTGCCAGTAGTATTATAAAGGAGGCCCTAGACACCGGGGAGCTGTTTTTT. Translation gives CASSIIKEALDTGELFF.